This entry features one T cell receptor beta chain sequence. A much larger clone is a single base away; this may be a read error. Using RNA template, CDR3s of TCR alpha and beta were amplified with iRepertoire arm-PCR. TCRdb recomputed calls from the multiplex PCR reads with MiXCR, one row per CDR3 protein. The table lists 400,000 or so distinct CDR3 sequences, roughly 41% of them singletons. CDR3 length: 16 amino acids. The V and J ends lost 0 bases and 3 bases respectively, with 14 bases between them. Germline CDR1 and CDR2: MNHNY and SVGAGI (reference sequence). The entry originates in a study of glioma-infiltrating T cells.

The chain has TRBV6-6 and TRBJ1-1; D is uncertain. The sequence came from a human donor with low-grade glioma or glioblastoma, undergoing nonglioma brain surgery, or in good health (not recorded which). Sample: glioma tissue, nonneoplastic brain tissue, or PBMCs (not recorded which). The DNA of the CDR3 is TGTGCCAGCAGTTACTCCCCTTTTGAGAGGGACACTGAAGCTTTCTTT. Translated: CASSYSPFERDTEAFF.